The clone carrying this TCR delta chain was counted between two and nine times. Antigen unknown. The protein recorded in TCRdb matches a much larger clone and deviates from this DNA's translation at residue 3, suggesting a read error; the protein here is obtained by translating the DNA. The CDR3 length is 17 residues. Germline lookup yields CDR1 TSWWSYY and CDR2 QGS. TCRdb applied CATT to the multiplex PCR reads for clone calling. The data hold 90,000 to 95,000 delta-chain clones, with approximately 1% observed a single time. This specimen belongs to a study of γδ T cells in repeated Plasmodium falciparum infection. Broader study findings: Compared with Australian children, Malian Vdelta2-negative repertoires seemed more clonal, less diverse, less shared. Vgamma9/Vdelta2+ T cells showed a stable polyclonal repertoire with shared TCRgamma sequences. Vdelta2-negative gammadelta repertoires, largely Vdelta1+, seemingly showed infection-driven waves of new clonal selection.

Gammadelta T cells were flow-sorted from PBMC into Vgamma9/Vdelta2+ and Vdelta2-negative populations for bulk analysis. The source material was gamma-delta T cells from blood. The chain is built from TRDV1 and TRDJ1, with D perhaps assigned TRDD2 or TRDD3 (6 bases each). The J gene, not given by TCRdb, was assigned here from a germline match of the nucleotide sequence. This TCR came from a pool of human donors (malaria-infected and uninfected, not separated). CDR3 in DNA: TGTGCTCCTGGGGAACTCCTACGGTCGGAACTGTCTAGCAAACTCATCTTT. It specifies CAPGELLRSELSSKLIF.